This is a list of T cell receptor beta chains from one sample in a study of identical twins. TCRdb re-called the 5' RACE reads through MiXCR, storing one row per CDR3 protein. Here the sample spans roughly 750,000 distinct CDR3 sequences, approximately 21% being singletons. These records were also assigned to another study, of T cells expressing NK-cell markers.

The source material was PBMCs. These receptors came from a young woman in good health. The CDR3 runs from the conserved cysteine through the conserved F or W. A D gene is named only where the DNA matches it firmly. Only part of the rows carry a size: once, few, many, or a class if the clone is expanded.

TRBJ2-7 - TRBV5-1 - CASSKRSSYEQYF TGCGCCAGCTCCAAGCGGAGCTCCTACGAGCAGTACTTC
TRBJ2-2 - TRBV27 - CASSSAGNTGELFF TGTGCCAGCAGTTCGGCGGGTAACACCGGGGAGCTGTTTTTT
TRBJ1-5 - TRBV19 - CASASGHRESQHF TGTGCCAGTGCCTCGGGGCACAGGGAGTCCCAGCATTTT
TRBJ1-1 TRBD1 TRBV5-1 few CASSLAGQGAGTEAFF TGCGCCAGCAGCTTGGCCGGGCAGGGGGCCGGCACTGAAGCTTTCTTT
TRBJ2-3 - TRBV29-1 - CSVRPPTDTQYF TGCAGCGTTAGGCCACCCACAGATACGCAGTATTTT
TRBJ2-7 TRBD1 TRBV25-1 few CASSEGGTGGREQYF TGTGCCAGCAGTGAAGGCGGGACAGGGGGGCGCGAGCAGTACTTC
TRBJ2-3 TRBD1 TRBV12-3/TRBV12-4 few CASRTIFRDRGADTQYF TGTGCCAGCAGAACCATCTTTCGGGACAGGGGTGCCGATACGCAGTATTTT
TRBJ2-3 - TRBV9 - CASSPRDGGAGDTQYF TGTGCCAGCAGCCCCCGGGATGGGGGGGCGGGAGATACGCAGTATTTT
TRBJ2-3 - TRBV20-1 - CSAISTAGQYF TGCAGTGCTATATCTACCGCTGGGCAGTATTTT
TRBJ2-5 TRBD1 TRBV24-1 many CATSDGQGSYQETQYF TGTGCCACCAGTGATGGACAGGGCTCGTACCAAGAGACCCAGTACTTC
TRBJ2-4 TRBD2 TRBV20-1 - CSARGEGRIQYF TGCAGTGCTAGGGGGGAGGGCCGAATTCAGTACTTC
TRBJ1-1 - TRBV6-5 few CASSYSGRLTEAFF TGTGCCAGCAGTTACTCCGGAAGGTTGACTGAAGCTTTCTTT
TRBJ1-5 - TRBV15 many CATSRDRGQPQHF TGTGCCACCAGCAGAGATCGGGGTCAGCCCCAGCATTTT
TRBJ2-3 TRBD2 TRBV24-1 few CATSATSGPGDTQYF TGTGCCACCAGCGCGACTAGCGGGCCCGGGGATACGCAGTATTTT
TRBJ1-6 - TRBV6-1 - CASSEEPVRSYNSPLHF TGTGCCAGCAGTGAAGAACCCGTAAGGTCCTATAATTCACCCCTCCACTTT
TRBJ2-1 TRBD2 TRBV9 - CASSRTSGFEEQFF TGTGCCAGCAGCCGGACTAGCGGATTCGAAGAGCAGTTCTTC
TRBJ2-2 TRBD1 TRBV7-6 few CASSLLSGGYSETGELFF TGTGCCAGCAGCTTACTCTCAGGGGGCTATTCGGAAACCGGGGAGCTGTTTTTT
TRBJ2-6 - TRBV6-5 - CASSYSGQGSGANVLTF TGTGCCAGCAGTTACTCAGGACAAGGCTCTGGGGCCAACGTCCTGACTTTC
TRBJ1-6 - TRBV7-8 - CASSLGLEGGESPLHF TGTGCCAGCAGCTTAGGACTTGAGGGGGGCGAATCACCCCTCCACTTT
TRBJ2-7 TRBD2 TRBV12-3/TRBV12-4 few CASSLVGSGVSYEQYF TGTGCCAGCAGTTTAGTAGGTAGCGGGGTCTCCTACGAGCAGTACTTC
TRBJ2-5 - TRBV6-2/TRBV6-3 - CASRPLTGDQYF TGTGCCAGCCGACCCCTAACGGGTGACCAGTACTTC
TRBJ2-3 - TRBV4-3 - CASSYRDLPSTDTQYF TGCGCCAGCAGCTACCGGGACTTACCTAGCACAGATACGCAGTATTTT
TRBJ2-7 - TRBV6-5 few CASSYNPPIGLAYEQYF TGTGCCAGCAGTTACAACCCCCCAATCGGACTGGCGTACGAGCAGTACTTC
TRBJ1-1 - TRBV20-1 - CSPLEVQHEAFF TGCAGTCCCCTAGAGGTACAGCATGAAGCTTTCTTT
TRBJ2-1 - TRBV15 - CATSPRWAGVYNEQFF TGTGCCACCAGCCCACGGTGGGCAGGAGTTTACAATGAGCAGTTCTTC
TRBJ2-5 TRBD1 TRBV29-1 few CSTRDRGQETQYF TGCAGCACTCGGGACAGGGGGCAAGAGACCCAGTACTTC
TRBJ2-3 - TRBV10-1 once CASQRQDTDTQYF TGCGCCAGCCAGCGCCAAGACACAGATACGCAGTATTTT
TRBJ1-3 - TRBV20-1 many CSARDRTSSGNTIYF TGCAGTGCTAGAGATCGTACATCCTCTGGAAACACCATATATTTT
TRBJ2-5 - TRBV20-1 - CSASQRLYQETQYF TGCAGTGCTAGCCAGAGATTGTACCAAGAGACCCAGTACTTC
TRBJ2-3 TRBD2 TRBV20-1 few CSAGLAGVRDTQYF TGCAGTGCGGGACTAGCGGGAGTACGAGATACGCAGTATTTT
TRBJ2-2 - TRBV27 few CASSSRGGRELFF TGTGCCAGCAGTTCCAGGGGAGGCCGGGAGCTGTTTTTT
TRBJ2-3 - TRBV24-1 - CATSDPSGGDTQYF TGTGCCACCAGTGATCCATCCGGGGGCGATACGCAGTATTTT
TRBJ2-7 TRBD1 TRBV29-1 many CSAVTTTGVYEQYF TGCAGCGCCGTCACAACGACAGGGGTCTACGAGCAGTACTTC
TRBJ2-7 - TRBV20-1 - CSARWLAYEQYF TGCAGTGCTAGGTGGTTAGCCTACGAGCAGTACTTC
TRBJ1-3 TRBD1 TRBV6-5 - CASSYSIQGAIGNTIYF TGTGCCAGCAGTTACTCGATACAGGGGGCAATAGGAAACACCATATATTTT
TRBJ2-1 TRBD1 TRBV20-1 - CSSPRTGLDEQFF TGCAGTTCGCCCCGGACAGGGTTAGATGAGCAGTTCTTC
TRBJ1-4 - TRBV7-2 few CASRRKGGKLFF TGTGCCAGCAGGCGCAAGGGCGGGAAACTGTTTTTT
TRBJ2-3 - TRBV20-1 few CSARVVTADTQYF TGCAGTGCTAGAGTTGTAACGGCAGATACGCAGTATTTT
TRBJ2-5 - TRBV20-1 few CSAQLLWGSETQYF TGCAGTGCTCAGCTTCTATGGGGTAGCGAGACCCAGTACTTC
TRBJ2-5 - TRBV10-3 few CAISDRDSGKTQYF TGTGCCATCAGTGACCGGGACAGCGGGAAGACCCAGTACTTC
TRBJ2-7 - TRBV5-4 - CASSNFGPPSEQYF TGTGCCAGCAGCAATTTTGGCCCTCCGAGCGAGCAGTACTTC
TRBJ1-5 - TRBV20-1 many CSAIPRVGSNQPQHF TGCAGTGCTATCCCCAGGGTGGGAAGCAATCAGCCCCAGCATTTT
TRBJ1-2 TRBD1 TRBV5-1 few CASSLARDSYGYTF TGCGCCAGCAGCTTGGCCCGGGACAGCTATGGCTACACCTTC
TRBJ1-1 - TRBV12-3/TRBV12-4 - CASSFNGEAFF TGTGCCAGCAGTTTCAACGGTGAAGCTTTCTTT
TRBJ2-7 - TRBV5-1 few CASSLGPGDSYEQYF TGCGCCAGCAGCTTGGGCCCAGGGGATTCCTACGAGCAGTACTTC
TRBJ1-3 TRBD1 TRBV15 many CATSRVRQGAVGNTIYF TGTGCCACCAGCAGAGTAAGACAGGGGGCTGTTGGAAACACCATATATTTT
TRBJ1-1 TRBD1 TRBV15 - CATSRLTGGTEAFF TGTGCCACCAGCAGACTCACAGGGGGCACTGAAGCTTTCTTT
TRBJ1-2 TRBD1 TRBV6-1 many CASRIWDRGGYTF TGTGCCAGCAGGATATGGGACAGGGGTGGCTACACCTTC
TRBJ2-1 - TRBV18 - CASSPIRTGTHEQFF TGTGCCAGCTCACCAATAAGAACCGGGACCCATGAGCAGTTCTTC
TRBJ2-7 TRBD1 TRBV6-1 few CASSEPGQGTYEQYF TGTGCCAGCAGTGAACCGGGACAGGGGACCTACGAGCAGTACTTC
TRBJ2-7 - TRBV6-5 - CASSYRNSAYEQYF TGTGCCAGCAGTTACAGGAACAGCGCCTACGAGCAGTACTTC
TRBJ1-5 - TRBV12-3/TRBV12-4 - CASSPRNLEPQHF TGTGCCAGCAGCCCCAGGAATCTGGAGCCCCAGCATTTT
TRBJ1-2 - TRBV14 - CASSQGVHSYGYTF TGTGCCAGCAGCCAAGGGGTACACAGCTATGGCTACACCTTC